One sample yielded the 15 T cell receptor beta chains listed below, sequenced in a study of radiation and T cells in renal cell carcinoma. Time point reported: blood 4 weeks post-SBRT, at nephrectomy. Treatment defined: 15 Gy SBRT to primary tumor, nephrectomy 4 weeks later. Assay used: immunoSEQ multiplex PCR; TCRdb lists only in-frame clones, some missing. The sample shows approximately 65,000 clones, over 60% of them seen only once. The starting material was blood, obtained from a patient whose treatment included radiotherapy and nephrectomy. These receptors all come from a man between 60 and 75 years old with renal cell carcinoma.

J is TRBJ1-1 and V is TRBV2; D gene unclear. CDR1 and CDR2 (germline): SNHLY, FYNNEI. The CDR3 has 15 amino acids. Trimming cost V 0 bases and J 5 bases, with 13 bases left between them. The CDR3 nucleotides are TGTGCCAGCAGTGAAGCGCTTCCCTGGGTTACTGAAGCTTTCTTT. Translated, it gives CASSEALPWVTEAFF.

This clone was seen once. The V gene is TRBV7-7, the J gene TRBJ2-5; 7 bases fit TRBD1. The J segment lost 5 bases and the V segment lost 1 base, leaving 7 bases of the junction unmatched. This CDR3 comprises 15 residues. From germline, CDR1 is SSHAT and CDR2 FNYEAQ (reference sequence). For the CDR3, the DNA is TGTGCCAGCAGCTTAGTTGGGCAGGGGGTCGAGACCCAGTACTTC. This codes for CASSLVGQGVETQYF.

The chain joins TRBV6-5 to TRBJ1-2, with a possible D match to TRBD1 (6 bases). Trimming cost V 0 bases and J 2 bases, with 10 bases left between them. Germline CDR1 is MNHEY and CDR2 is SVGAGI. The CDR3 has 15 amino acids. The CDR3 loop is CASSYSYTGNYGYTF. The DNA for the CDR3 is TGTGCCAGCAGTTACTCATATACAGGGAACTATGGCTACACCTTC.

CDR3 region: CASSLEGGGRQETQYF. The CDR3 DNA is TGTGCCAGCTCGCTCGAGGGCGGGGGTCGCCAAGAGACCCAGTACTTC. This chain connects TRBV18 to TRBJ2-5; 7 nucleotides align to TRBD2. Germline-derived CDR1 and CDR2 are KGHSH and LQKENI. V shed 6 bases and J 1 base; nucleotides not matched to a gene: 11. The length of the CDR3 is 16 residues.

This clone appeared many times. This chain uses TRBV7-9 with TRBJ1-6, with TRBD1 identical over 9 bases. V was pared by 4 bases and J by 9 bases, with 4 bases of the junction left unmatched. Per germline, CDR1 SEHNR and CDR2 FQNEAQ (reference sequence). This CDR3 spans 14 amino acids. The CDR3, as DNA: TGTGCCAGCAGCTCACAGGGGGCTGTTTCACCCCTCCACTTT. Translating gives CASSSQGAVSPLHF.

The chain employs TRBV19 and TRBJ1-6, with TRBD1 matching over 10 bases. The CDR3 extends over 15 amino acids. V lost 5 bases and J lost 8; bases outside the gene matches: 6. Germline CDR1 and CDR2: LNHDA and SQIVND (reference sequence). The CDR3 bases are TGTGCCAGTAGTCCGACAGGGGGCGGGGATTCACCCCTCCACTTT. The encoded protein is CASSPTGGGDSPLHF. The whole variable domain, remainder taken from reference TRBV19 and TRBJ1-6, is DGGITQSPKYLFRKEGQNVTLSCEQNLNHDAMYWYRQDPGQGLRLIYYSQIVNDFQKGDIAEGYSVSREKKESFPLTVTSAQKNPTAFYLCASSPTGGGDSPLHFGNGTRLTVT.

The chain is built from TRBV4-3 and TRBJ2-5; D is undetermined. The CDR3 has 14 amino acids. The germline V gene has CDR1 LGHNA and CDR2 YSLEER. V lost 1 base, J lost 2 bases, and 8 bases lay in between. CDR3 in amino acids: CASSQAIGQETQYF. The CDR3 DNA is TGCGCCAGCAGCCAAGCTATCGGACAAGAGACCCAGTACTTC.

The table lists this clone with a count of one. V is TRBV30 and J is TRBJ2-3; D may correspond to TRBD1 or TRBD2 (6 bases each). The CDR3 sequence is 14 residues long. V lost 4 bases and J 0 bases, leaving 11 bases between the germline ends. Germline CDR1 and CDR2: GTSNPN and SVGIG (reference sequence). CDR3 amino acids: CAWKTGASTDTQYF. The CDR3 DNA is TGTGCCTGGAAGACGGGGGCAAGCACAGATACGCAGTATTTT.

Of note for this clone: A read error may produce the germline difference seen at one junction end. The same CDR3 also results from other DNA sequences found in this sample. The genes are TRBV7-2 and TRBJ1-1; no reliable D call. Germline V gives CDR1 SGHTA, CDR2 FQGNSA. The CDR3 runs to 14 residues. CDR3 loop: CASRVKSDRTEAFF. The CDR3 bases are TGTGCCAGCAGGGTCAAGAGTGATAGGACTGAAGCCTTCTTT. The complete variable domain, with remaining parts taken from reference TRBV7-2 and TRBJ1-1, reads GAGVSQSPSNKVTEKGKDVELRCDPISGHTALYWYRQSLGQGLEFLIYFQGNSAPDKSGLPSDRFSAERTGGSVSTLTIQRTQQEDSAVYLCASRVKSDRTEAFFGQGTRLTVV.

This chain connects TRBV19 to TRBJ2-1; D gene uncertain. Germline V gene lookup returns CDR1 LNHDA and CDR2 SQIVND (reference sequence). Trimming left V 4 bases short and J 1 base short, with 5 bases between. This CDR3 contains 13 residues. CDR3 amino acids: CASSSGSYNEQFF. The CDR3 nucleotides are TGTGCCAGTAGTAGTGGGTCCTACAATGAGCAGTTCTTC.

This clone was counted a few times. The CDR3 sequence: CASSRGGGAVYNEQFF. As DNA, the CDR3 is TGCGCCAGCAGCCGGGGAGGCGGGGCAGTGTACAATGAGCAGTTCTTC. The J gene is TRBJ2-1, the V gene TRBV4-3, with D possibly TRBD2 on 6 matching bases. V lost 4 bases, J lost 4 bases, and 17 bases lay in between. This CDR3 spans 16 amino acids. CDR1 and CDR2 from the germline V gene are LGHNA and YSLEER.

The chain uses TRBV7-2 and TRBJ1-6; D is uncertain. V was pared by 5 bases and J by 10 bases, with 9 bases between. Germline CDR1 and CDR2: SGHTA and FQGNSA. The CDR3 covers 12 residues. In DNA form, the CDR3 reads TGTGCCAGCAGCGCTCAACTATCACCCCTCCACTTT. This gives the protein CASSAQLSPLHF. Full variable domain (outside the CDR3, taken from reference TRBV7-2 and TRBJ1-6): GAGVSQSPSNKVTEKGKDVELRCDPISGHTALYWYRQSLGQGLEFLIYFQGNSAPDKSGLPSDRFSAERTGGSVSTLTIQRTQQEDSAVYLCASSAQLSPLHFGNGTRLTVT.

The rearrangement links TRBV10-2 to TRBJ2-5; D not resolved. The J call may be incorrect, as the DNA end agrees better with TRBJ2-7. The germline V gene encodes CDR1 WSHSY and CDR2 SAAADI. The CDR3 spans 13 residues. For the CDR3, the DNA is TGCGCCAGCAGTGTTGGCGACTCCTACGAGCAGTACTTC. This translates into CASSVGDSYEQYF.

CDR3 loop: CASGQLRTASTDTQYF. CDR3 in DNA: TGTGCTAGTGGCCAACTCCGGACGGCCAGCACAGATACGCAGTATTTT. The chain combines TRBV12-5 with TRBJ2-3, with D hard to call. Per germline, CDR1 LGHNT and CDR2 FRNRAP. V was pared by 6 bases and J by 0 bases, with 16 bases between. This CDR3 region has 16 residues.

V gene TRBV10-1 combines with J gene TRBJ1-1, with 7 bases fitting TRBD1. The CDR3 length is 14 residues. Germline trimming cut 2 bases from V and 4 bases from J; bases unmatched to any gene: 4. Per germline, CDR1 WNHNN and CDR2 SYGVQD (reference sequence). The CDR3 here is CASSERQGVTEAFF. Here the CDR3 DNA reads TGCGCCAGCAGTGAGAGACAGGGAGTCACTGAAGCTTTCTTT.